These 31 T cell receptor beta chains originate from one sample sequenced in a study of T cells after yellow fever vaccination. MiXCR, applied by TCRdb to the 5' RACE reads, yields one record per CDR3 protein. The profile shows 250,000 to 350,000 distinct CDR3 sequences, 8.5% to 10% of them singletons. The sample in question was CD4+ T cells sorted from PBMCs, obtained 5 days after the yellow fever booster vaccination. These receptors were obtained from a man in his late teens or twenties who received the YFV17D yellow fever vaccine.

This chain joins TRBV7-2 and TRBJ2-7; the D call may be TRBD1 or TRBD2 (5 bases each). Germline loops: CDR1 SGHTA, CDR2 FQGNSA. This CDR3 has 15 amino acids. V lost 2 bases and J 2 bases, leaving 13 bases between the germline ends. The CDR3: CASSLQISGPYEQYV. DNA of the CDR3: TGTGCCAGCAGCTTACAAATCTCGGGGCCCTACGAGCAGTACGTC.

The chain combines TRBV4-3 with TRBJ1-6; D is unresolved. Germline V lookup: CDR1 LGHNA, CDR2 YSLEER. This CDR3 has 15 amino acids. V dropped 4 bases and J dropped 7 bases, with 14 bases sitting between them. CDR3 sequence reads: CASSPAGLVNSPLHF. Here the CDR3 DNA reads TGCGCCAGCAGCCCCGCAGGATTGGTCAATTCACCCCTCCACTTT.

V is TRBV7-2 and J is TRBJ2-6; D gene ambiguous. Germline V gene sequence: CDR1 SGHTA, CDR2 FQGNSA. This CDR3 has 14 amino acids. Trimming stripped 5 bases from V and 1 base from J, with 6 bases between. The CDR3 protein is CASSELSGANVLTF. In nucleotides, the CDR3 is TGTGCCAGCAGCGAACTATCTGGGGCCAACGTCCTGACTTTC.

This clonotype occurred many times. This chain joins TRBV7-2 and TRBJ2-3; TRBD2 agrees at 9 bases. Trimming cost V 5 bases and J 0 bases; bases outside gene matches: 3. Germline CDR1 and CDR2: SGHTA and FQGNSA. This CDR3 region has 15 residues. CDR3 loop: CASSPGLASTDTQYF. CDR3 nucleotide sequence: TGTGCCAGCAGCCCCGGACTAGCGAGCACAGATACGCAGTATTTT.

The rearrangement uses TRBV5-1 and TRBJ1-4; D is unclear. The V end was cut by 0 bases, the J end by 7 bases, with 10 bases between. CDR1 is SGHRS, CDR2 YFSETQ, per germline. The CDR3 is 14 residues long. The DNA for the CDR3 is TGCGCCAGCAGCTTGGCTGGGGTCGGTGAAAAACTGTTTTTT. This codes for CASSLAGVGEKLFF.

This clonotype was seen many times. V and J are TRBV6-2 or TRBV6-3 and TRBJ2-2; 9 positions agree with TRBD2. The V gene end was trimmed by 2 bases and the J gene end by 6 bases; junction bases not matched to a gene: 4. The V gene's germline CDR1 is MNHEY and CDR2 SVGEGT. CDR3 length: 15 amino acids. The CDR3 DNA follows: TGTGCCAGCAGTTACGGCGGGGGGGCCGCCGGGGAGCTGTTTTTT. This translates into CASSYGGGAAGELFF.

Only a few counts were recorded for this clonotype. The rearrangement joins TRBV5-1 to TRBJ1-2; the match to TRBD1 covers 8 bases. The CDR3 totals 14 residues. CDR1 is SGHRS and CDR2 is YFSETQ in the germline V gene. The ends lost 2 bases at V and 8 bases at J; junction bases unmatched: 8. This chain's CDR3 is CASSFSQGARGYTF. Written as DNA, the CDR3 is TGCGCCAGCAGCTTCTCCCAGGGGGCGCGGGGCTACACCTTC.

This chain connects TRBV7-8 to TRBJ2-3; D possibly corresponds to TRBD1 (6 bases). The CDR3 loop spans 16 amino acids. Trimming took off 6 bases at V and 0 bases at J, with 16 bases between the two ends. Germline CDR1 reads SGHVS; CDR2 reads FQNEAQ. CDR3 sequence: CASSRDTERSTDTQYF. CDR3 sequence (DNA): TGTGCCAGCAGTAGGGACACCGAGAGGAGCACAGATACGCAGTATTTT.

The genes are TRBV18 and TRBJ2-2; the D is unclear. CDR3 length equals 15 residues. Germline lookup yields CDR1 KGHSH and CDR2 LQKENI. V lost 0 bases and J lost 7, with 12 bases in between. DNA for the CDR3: TGTGCCAGCTCACCACCCCGGACGGCTCGCGGGGAGCTGTTTTTT. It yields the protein CASSPPRTARGELFF.

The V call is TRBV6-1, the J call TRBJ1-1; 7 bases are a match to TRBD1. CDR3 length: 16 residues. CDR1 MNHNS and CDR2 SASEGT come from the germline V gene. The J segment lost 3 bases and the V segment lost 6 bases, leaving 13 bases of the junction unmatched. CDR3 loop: CASSLFRDRGDTEAFF. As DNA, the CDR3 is TGTGCCAGCAGCCTCTTTCGGGACAGAGGAGACACTGAAGCTTTCTTT.

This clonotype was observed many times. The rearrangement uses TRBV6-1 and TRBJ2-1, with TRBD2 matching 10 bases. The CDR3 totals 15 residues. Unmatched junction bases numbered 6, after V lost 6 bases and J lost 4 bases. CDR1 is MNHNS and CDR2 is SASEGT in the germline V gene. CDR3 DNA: TGTGCCAGCAGCAGAAATAGCGGGGGGTACAATGAGCAGTTCTTC. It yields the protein CASSRNSGGYNEQFF.

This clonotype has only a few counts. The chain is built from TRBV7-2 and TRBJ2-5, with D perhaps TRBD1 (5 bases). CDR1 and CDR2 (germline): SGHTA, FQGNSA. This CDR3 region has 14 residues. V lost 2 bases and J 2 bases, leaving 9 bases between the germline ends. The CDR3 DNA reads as TGTGCCAGCAGCTTAAGGTCAGGGCAAGAGACCCAGTACTTC. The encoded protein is CASSLRSGQETQYF.

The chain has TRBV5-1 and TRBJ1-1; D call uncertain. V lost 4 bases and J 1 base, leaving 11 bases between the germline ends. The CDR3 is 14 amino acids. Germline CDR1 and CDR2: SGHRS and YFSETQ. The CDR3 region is CASSPRIPNTEAFF. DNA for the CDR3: TGCGCCAGCAGCCCAAGAATTCCGAACACTGAAGCTTTCTTT.

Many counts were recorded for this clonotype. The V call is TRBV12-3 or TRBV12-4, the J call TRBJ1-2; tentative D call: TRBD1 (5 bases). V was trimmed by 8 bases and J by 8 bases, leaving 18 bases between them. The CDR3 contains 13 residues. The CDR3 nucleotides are TGTGCCAGCGTGGGGTCTGGTTGGGGCGGCTACACCTTC. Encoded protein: CASVGSGWGGYTF.

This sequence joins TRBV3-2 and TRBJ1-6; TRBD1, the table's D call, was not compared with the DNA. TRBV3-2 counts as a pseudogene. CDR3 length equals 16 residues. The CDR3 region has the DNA TGTGCCAGCAGCCAAGAGTGTCCCGGTATCCATTCACCCCTCCACTTT. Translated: CASSQECPGIHSPLHF.

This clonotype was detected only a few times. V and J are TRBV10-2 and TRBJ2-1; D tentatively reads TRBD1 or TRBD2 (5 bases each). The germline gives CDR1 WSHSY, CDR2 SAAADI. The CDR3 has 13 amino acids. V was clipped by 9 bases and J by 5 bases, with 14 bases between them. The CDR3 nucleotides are TGCGCCAGATCCCGGGACGGTAACAATGAGCAGTTCTTC. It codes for CARSRDGNNEQFF.

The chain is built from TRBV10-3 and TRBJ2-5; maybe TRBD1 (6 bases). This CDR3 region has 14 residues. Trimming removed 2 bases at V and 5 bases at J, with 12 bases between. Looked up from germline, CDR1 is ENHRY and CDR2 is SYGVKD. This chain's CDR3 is CAISEGRRGETQYF. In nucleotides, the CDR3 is TGTGCCATCAGTGAGGGTCGCAGGGGTGAGACCCAGTACTTC.

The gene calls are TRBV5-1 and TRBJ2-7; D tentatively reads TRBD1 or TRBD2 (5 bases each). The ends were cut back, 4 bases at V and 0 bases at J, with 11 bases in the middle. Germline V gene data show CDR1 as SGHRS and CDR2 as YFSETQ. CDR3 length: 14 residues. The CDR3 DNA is TGCGCCAGCAGCCCCGGGACCAACTCCTACGAGCAGTACTTC. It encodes CASSPGTNSYEQYF.

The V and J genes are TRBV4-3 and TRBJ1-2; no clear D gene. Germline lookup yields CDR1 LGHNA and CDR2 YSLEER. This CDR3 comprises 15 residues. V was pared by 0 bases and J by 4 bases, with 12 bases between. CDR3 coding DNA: TGCGCCAGCAGCCAAGATCCTGTGGTCAGCTATGGCTACACCTTC. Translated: CASSQDPVVSYGYTF.

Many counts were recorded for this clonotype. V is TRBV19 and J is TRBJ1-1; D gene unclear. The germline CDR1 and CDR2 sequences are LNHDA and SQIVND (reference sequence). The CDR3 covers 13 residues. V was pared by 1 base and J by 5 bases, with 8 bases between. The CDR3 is CASSIVGDTEAFF. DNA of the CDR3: TGTGCCAGTAGTATAGTCGGGGATACTGAAGCTTTCTTT.

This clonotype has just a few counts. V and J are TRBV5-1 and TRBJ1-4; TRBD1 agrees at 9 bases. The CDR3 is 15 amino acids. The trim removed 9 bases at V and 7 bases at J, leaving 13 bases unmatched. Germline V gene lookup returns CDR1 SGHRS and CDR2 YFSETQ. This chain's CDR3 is CATAVTGGASEKLFF. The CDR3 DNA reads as TGCGCCACCGCGGTAACAGGGGGCGCGTCTGAAAAACTGTTTTTT. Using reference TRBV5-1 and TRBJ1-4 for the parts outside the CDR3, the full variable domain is KAGVTQTPRYLIKTRGQQVTLSCSPISGHRSVSWYQQTPGQGLQFLFEYFSETQRNKGNFPGRFSGRQFSNSRSEMNVSTLELGDSALYLCATAVTGGASEKLFFGSGTQLSVL.

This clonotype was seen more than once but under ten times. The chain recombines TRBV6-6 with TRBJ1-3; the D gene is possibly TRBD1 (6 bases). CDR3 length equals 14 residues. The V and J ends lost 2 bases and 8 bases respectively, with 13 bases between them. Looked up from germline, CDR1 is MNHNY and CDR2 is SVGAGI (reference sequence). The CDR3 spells CASSYSPGADTIYF. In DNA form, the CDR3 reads TGTGCCAGCAGTTACAGTCCGGGGGCGGACACCATATATTTT.

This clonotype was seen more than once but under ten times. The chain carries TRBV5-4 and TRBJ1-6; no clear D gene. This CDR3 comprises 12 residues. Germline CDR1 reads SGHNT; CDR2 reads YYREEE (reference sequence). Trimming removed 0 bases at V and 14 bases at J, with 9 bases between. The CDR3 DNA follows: TGTGCCAGCAGCTTGGTGACTGGATCCCTCCACTTT. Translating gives CASSLVTGSLHF.

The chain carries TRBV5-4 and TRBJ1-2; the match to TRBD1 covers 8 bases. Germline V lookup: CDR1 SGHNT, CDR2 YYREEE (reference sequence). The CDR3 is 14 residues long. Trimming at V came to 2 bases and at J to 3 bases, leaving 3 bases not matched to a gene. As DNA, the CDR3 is TGTGCCAGCAGCTTAAACAGGGGGGACTATGGCTACACCTTC. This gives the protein CASSLNRGDYGYTF. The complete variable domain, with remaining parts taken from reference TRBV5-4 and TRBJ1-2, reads ETGVTQSPTHLIKTRGQQVTLRCSSQSGHNTVSWYQQALGQGPQFIFQYYREEENGRGNFPPRFSGLQFPNYSSELNVNALELDDSALYLCASSLNRGDYGYTFGSGTRLTVV.

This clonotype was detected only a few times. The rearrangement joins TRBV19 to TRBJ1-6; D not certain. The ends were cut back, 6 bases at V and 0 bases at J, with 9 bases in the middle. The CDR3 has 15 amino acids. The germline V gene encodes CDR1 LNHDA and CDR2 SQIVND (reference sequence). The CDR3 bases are TGTGCCAGTAGGCTCATGAGCTCCTATAATTCACCCCTCCACTTT. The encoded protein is CASRLMSSYNSPLHF.

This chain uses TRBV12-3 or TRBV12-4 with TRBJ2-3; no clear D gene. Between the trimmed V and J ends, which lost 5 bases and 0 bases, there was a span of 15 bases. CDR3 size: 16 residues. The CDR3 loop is CASSTRSTKSTDTQYF. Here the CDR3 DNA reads TGTGCCAGCAGTACGCGGTCTACAAAAAGCACAGATACGCAGTATTTT.

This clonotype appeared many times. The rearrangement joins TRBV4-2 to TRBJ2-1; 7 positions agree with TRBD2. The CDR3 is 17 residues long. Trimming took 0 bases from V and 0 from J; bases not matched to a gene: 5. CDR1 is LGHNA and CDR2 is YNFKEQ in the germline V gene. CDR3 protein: CASSQDLASGSYNEQFF. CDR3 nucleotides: TGTGCCAGCAGCCAAGATCTGGCTAGCGGCTCCTACAATGAGCAGTTCTTC.

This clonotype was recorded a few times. CDR3 nucleotide sequence: TGTGCCAGCAGCTTACAGGGGCTAACTGAAGCTTTCTTT. Amino acids: CASSLQGLTEAFF. The rearrangement uses TRBV7-2 and TRBJ1-1; a weak D match, TRBD1 (6 bases). Germline V lookup: CDR1 SGHTA, CDR2 FQGNSA. V was pared by 2 bases and J by 5 bases, with 9 bases between. The CDR3 runs to 13 residues. Filled out from reference TRBV7-2 and TRBJ1-1, the complete variable domain reads GAGVSQSPSNKVTEKGKDVELRCDPISGHTALYWYRQSLGQGLEFLIYFQGNSAPDKSGLPSDRFSAERTGGSVSTLTIQRTQQEDSAVYLCASSLQGLTEAFFGQGTRLTVV.

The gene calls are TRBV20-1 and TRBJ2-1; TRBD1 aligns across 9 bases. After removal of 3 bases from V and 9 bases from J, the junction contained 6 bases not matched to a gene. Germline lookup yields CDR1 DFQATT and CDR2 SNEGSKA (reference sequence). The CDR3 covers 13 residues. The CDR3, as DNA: TGCAGTGCTAGCCGGGACAGGGTCGGTGAGCAGTTCTTC. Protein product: CSASRDRVGEQFF.

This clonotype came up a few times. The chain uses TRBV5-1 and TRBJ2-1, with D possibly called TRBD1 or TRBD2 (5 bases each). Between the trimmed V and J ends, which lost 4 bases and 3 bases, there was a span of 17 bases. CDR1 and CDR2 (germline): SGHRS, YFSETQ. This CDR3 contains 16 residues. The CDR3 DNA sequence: TGCGCCAGCAGCCCAGGTGAGGGGATGGGCTACAATGAGCAGTTCTTC. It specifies CASSPGEGMGYNEQFF.

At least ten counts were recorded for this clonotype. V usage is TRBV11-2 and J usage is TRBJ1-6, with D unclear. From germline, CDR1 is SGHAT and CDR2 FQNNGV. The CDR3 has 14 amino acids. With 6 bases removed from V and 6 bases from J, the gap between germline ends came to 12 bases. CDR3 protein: CASSFSPGNSPLHF. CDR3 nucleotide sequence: TGTGCCAGCAGTTTTTCCCCGGGTAATTCACCCCTCCACTTT.